Below, 11 T cell receptor beta chains from the same sample are listed, as sequenced in a study of T cell responses to AZD1222 COVID-19 vaccine. Sequenced by immunoSEQ multiplex PCR; TCRdb stores in-frame clones only, minus some. The repertoire has fewer than 85,000 clones, roughly nine tenths of them found once; the top ten carry 7% to 10%. Source: peripheral blood, taken 28 days after the second AZD1222 dose. The receptors here all came from an adult who received the AZD1222 COVID-19 vaccine.

The chain uses TRBV27 and TRBJ2-7; 10 bases line up with TRBD1. Germline V gene lookup returns CDR1 MNHEY and CDR2 SMNVEV (reference sequence). J was trimmed by 7 bases and V by 6 bases; bases with no gene match: 18. The length of the CDR3 is 17 residues. This chain's CDR3 is CASSRPPTGTGVWEQYF. The CDR3 DNA reads TGTGCCAGCAGCCGGCCACCGACCGGGACAGGGGTGTGGGAGCAGTACTTC.

This chain links TRBV6-5 with TRBJ2-6; no firm D call. V was clipped by 4 bases and J by 2 bases, with 9 bases between them. The CDR3 extends over 15 amino acids. CDR1 MNHEY and CDR2 SVGAGI come from the germline V gene. The CDR3: CASSLGRAGANVLTF. In DNA, the CDR3 is TGTGCCAGCAGTTTAGGCAGAGCTGGGGCCAACGTCCTGACTTTC.

This chain joins TRBV7-2 and TRBJ1-1; no reliable D call. The CDR3 is made up of 15 amino acids. The germline gives CDR1 SGHTA, CDR2 FQGNSA. Trimming removed 2 bases from V and 5 bases from J, with 15 bases in between. The CDR3 DNA reads as TGTGCCAGCAGCTTACCTAGAATGAGAAGGACTGAAGCTTTCTTT. It yields the protein CASSLPRMRRTEAFF.

V and J are TRBV10-3 and TRBJ2-2; D is perhaps TRBD2 (7 bases). This CDR3 is 17 amino acids long. CDR1 is ENHRY, CDR2 SYGVKD, per germline. V was trimmed by 0 bases and J by 3 bases, leaving 14 bases between them. CDR3 coding DNA: TGTGCCATCAGTGAGTCTCTGGCGGGGGCCTACACCGGGGAGCTGTTTTTT. Translated: CAISESLAGAYTGELFF.

The V and J genes are TRBV6-5 and TRBJ2-1, with TRBD2 matching over 8 bases. This CDR3 has 16 amino acids. Trimming cost V 2 bases and J 4 bases; bases outside gene matches: 7. Germline values: CDR1 MNHEY, CDR2 SVGAGI. CDR3 in DNA: TGTGCCAGCAGTTACGTTCCGGGAGGGGGATACAATGAGCAGTTCTTC. This gives the protein CASSYVPGGGYNEQFF.

The chain has TRBV4-2 and TRBJ1-4; a possible D gene is TRBD1 (5 bases). V lost 1 base and J 8 bases, leaving 8 bases between the germline ends. Looked up from germline, CDR1 is LGHNA and CDR2 is YNFKEQ. The CDR3 has 13 amino acids. CDR3 coding DNA: TGTGCCAGCAGCCAAGTCGGGGGGGAAAAACTGTTTTTT. It codes for CASSQVGGEKLFF.

This chain links TRBV9 with TRBJ2-1, with D perhaps TRBD2 (6 bases). Trimming took off 4 bases at V and 8 bases at J, with 22 bases between the two ends. The CDR3 has 16 amino acids. CDR1 is SGDLS, CDR2 YYNGEE, per germline. The CDR3: CASSPRDSHRGHEQFF. The CDR3 DNA is TGTGCCAGCAGCCCCCGGGACTCCCATAGGGGCCATGAGCAGTTCTTC.

The chain couples TRBV27 to TRBJ2-7; D is perhaps TRBD1 (6 bases). Trimming left V 1 base short and J 3 bases short, with 10 bases between. The germline V gene encodes CDR1 MNHEY and CDR2 SMNVEV (reference sequence). This CDR3 spans 14 amino acids. The CDR3 loop reads CASSLWARGYEQYF. DNA of the CDR3: TGTGCCAGCAGTTTATGGGCCAGGGGCTACGAGCAGTACTTC.

This chain joins TRBV6-5 and TRBJ2-2; 8 bases fit TRBD1. The junction had 11 bases not matched to a gene; V was cut back by 7 bases and J by 7 bases. The CDR3 loop spans 15 amino acids. The germline CDR1 and CDR2 sequences are MNHEY and SVGAGI. The CDR3: CASTVGQGASGELFF. The CDR3 coding sequence is TGTGCCAGCACCGTGGGGCAGGGGGCCAGCGGGGAGCTGTTTTTT.

V usage is TRBV19 and J usage is TRBJ2-1, with D unclear. This CDR3 region has 13 residues. Germline lookup yields CDR1 LNHDA and CDR2 SQIVND (reference sequence). V was cut by 3 bases and J by 8 bases, with 11 bases left in between. The CDR3 here is CASSIQGRHEQFF. The CDR3 DNA follows: TGTGCCAGTAGTATCCAAGGACGCCATGAGCAGTTCTTC. The variable domain in full, with the rest retrieved from reference TRBV19 and TRBJ2-1, is DGGITQSPKYLFRKEGQNVTLSCEQNLNHDAMYWYRQDPGQGLRLIYYSQIVNDFQKGDIAEGYSVSREKKESFPLTVTSAQKNPTAFYLCASSIQGRHEQFFGPGTRLTVL.

The rearrangement links TRBV27 to TRBJ2-3; 8 nucleotides line up with TRBD2. J lost 8 bases, V lost 0 bases, and 1 base had no gene match. The CDR3 is 13 amino acids. Germline-derived CDR1 and CDR2 are MNHEY and SMNVEV (reference sequence). DNA for the CDR3: TGTGCCAGCAGTTTATCGGCGGGAGGTACGCAGTATTTT. This codes for CASSLSAGGTQYF.